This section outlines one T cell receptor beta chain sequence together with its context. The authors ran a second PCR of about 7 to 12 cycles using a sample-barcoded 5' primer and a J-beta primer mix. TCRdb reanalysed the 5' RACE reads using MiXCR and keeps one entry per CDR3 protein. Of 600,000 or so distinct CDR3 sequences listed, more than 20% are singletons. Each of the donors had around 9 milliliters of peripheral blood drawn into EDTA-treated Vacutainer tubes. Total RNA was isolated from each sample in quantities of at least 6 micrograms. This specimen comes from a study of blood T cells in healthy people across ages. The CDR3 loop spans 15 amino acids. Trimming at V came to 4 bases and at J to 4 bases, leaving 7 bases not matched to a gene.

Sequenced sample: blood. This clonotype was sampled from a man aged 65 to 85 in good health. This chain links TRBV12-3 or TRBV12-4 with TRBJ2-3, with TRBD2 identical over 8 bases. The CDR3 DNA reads TGTGCCAGCAGTTCACTAGCGGAGGGGCCAGATACGCAGTATTTT. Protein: CASSSLAEGPDTQYF.